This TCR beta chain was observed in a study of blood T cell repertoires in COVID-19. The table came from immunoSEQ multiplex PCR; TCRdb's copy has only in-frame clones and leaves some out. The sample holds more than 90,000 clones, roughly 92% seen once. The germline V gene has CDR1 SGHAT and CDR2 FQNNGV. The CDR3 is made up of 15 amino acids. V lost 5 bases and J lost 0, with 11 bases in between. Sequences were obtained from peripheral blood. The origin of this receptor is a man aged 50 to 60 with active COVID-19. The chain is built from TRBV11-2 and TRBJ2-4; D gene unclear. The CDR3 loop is CASSPLAVAKNIQYF. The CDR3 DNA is TGTGCCAGCAGCCCCCTTGCGGTAGCCAAAAACATTCAGTACTTC.